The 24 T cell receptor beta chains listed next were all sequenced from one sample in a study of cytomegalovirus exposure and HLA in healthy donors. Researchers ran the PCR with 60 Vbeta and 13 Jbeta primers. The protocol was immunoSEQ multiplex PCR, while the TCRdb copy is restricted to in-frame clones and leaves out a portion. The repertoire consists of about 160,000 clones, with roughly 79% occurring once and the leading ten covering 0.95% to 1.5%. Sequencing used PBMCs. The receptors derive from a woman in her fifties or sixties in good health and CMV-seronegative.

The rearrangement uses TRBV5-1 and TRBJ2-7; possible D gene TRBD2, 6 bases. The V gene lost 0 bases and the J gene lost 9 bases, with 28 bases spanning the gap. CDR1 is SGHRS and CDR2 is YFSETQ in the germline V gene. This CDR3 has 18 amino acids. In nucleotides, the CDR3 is TGCGCCAGCAGCTTGGCGTCTTGGAGGGCGACGTCTGTTGGCTGGCAGTACTTC. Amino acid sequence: CASSLASWRATSVGWQYF.

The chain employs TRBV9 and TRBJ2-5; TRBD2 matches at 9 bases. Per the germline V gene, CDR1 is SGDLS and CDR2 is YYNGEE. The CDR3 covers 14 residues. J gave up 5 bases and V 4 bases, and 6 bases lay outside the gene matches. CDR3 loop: CASSLAGGLETQYF. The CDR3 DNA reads TGTGCCAGCAGCCTGGCGGGGGGGCTGGAGACCCAGTACTTC.

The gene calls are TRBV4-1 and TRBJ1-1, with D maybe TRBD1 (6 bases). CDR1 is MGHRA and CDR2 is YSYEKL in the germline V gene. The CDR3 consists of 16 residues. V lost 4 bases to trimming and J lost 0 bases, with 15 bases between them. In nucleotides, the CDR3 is TGCGCCAGCAGCCTATTATGGACAGCCCTGAACACTGAAGCTTTCTTT. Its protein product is CASSLLWTALNTEAFF.

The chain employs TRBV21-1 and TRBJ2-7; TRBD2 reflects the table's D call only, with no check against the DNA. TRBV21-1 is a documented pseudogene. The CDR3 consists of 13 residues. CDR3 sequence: CASIQKEGYEQYF. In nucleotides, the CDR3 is TGTGCCAGCATTCAAAAGGAGGGGTACGAGCAGTACTTC.

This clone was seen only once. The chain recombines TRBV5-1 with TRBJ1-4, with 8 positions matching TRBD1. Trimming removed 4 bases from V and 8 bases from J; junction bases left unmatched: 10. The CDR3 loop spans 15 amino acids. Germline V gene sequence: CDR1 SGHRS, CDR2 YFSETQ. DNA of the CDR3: TGCGCCAGCAGCACCTTAGACAGGGGTGACGAAAAACTGTTTTTT. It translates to CASSTLDRGDEKLFF.

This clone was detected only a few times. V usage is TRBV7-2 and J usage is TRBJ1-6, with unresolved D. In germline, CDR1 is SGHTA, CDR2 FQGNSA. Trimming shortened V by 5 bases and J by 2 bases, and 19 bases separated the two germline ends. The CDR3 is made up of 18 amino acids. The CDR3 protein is CASSVGRLQRTYNSPLHF. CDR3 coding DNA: TGTGCCAGCAGCGTGGGTAGACTTCAACGAACCTATAATTCACCCCTCCACTTT.

The chain's CDR3 is CASSIRQGGDTEAFF. CDR3 in DNA: TGTGCCAGCAGCATCAGACAGGGAGGAGACACTGAAGCTTTCTTT. This rearrangement joins TRBV7-2 to TRBJ1-1; 7 bases line up with TRBD1. The CDR3 is 15 amino acids. Germline V gives CDR1 SGHTA, CDR2 FQGNSA. J was trimmed by 3 bases and V by 5 bases; bases with no gene match: 9. Full variable domain (remainder filled in from reference TRBV7-2 and TRBJ1-1): GAGVSQSPSNKVTEKGKDVELRCDPISGHTALYWYRQSLGQGLEFLIYFQGNSAPDKSGLPSDRFSAERTGGSVSTLTIQRTQQEDSAVYLCASSIRQGGDTEAFFGQGTRLTVV.

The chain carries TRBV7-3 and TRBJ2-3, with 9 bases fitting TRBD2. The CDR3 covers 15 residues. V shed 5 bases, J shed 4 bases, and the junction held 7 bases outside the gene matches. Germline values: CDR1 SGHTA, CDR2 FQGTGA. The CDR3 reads CASSTTTSGSDTQYF. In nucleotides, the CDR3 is TGTGCCAGCAGCACCACGACTAGCGGTTCAGATACGCAGTATTTT.

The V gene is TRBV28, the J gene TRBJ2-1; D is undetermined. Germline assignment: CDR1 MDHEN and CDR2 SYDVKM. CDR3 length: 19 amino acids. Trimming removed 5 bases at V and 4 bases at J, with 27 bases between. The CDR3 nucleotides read TGTGCCAGCAGTGCACCTGGCGCTTCAGCCATAGCAAAATACAATGAGCAGTTCTTC. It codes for CASSAPGASAIAKYNEQFF.

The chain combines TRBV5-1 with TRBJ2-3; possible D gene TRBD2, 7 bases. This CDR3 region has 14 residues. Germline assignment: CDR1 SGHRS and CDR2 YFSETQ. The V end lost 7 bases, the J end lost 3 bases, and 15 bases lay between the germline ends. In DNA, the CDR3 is TGCGCCAGCGGGGGGGGGCCGGGTACAGATACGCAGTATTTT. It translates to CASGGGPGTDTQYF.

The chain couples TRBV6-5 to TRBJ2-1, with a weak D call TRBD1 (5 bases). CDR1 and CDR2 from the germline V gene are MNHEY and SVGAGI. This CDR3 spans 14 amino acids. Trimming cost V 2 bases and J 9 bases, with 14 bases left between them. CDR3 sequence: CASSYGQGRGEQFF. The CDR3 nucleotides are TGTGCCAGCAGTTACGGTCAGGGCCGCGGTGAGCAGTTCTTC.

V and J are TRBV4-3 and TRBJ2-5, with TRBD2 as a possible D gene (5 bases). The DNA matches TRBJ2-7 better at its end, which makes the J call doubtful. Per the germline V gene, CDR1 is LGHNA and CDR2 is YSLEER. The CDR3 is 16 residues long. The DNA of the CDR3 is TGCGCCAGCAGCCAAGGCCCGACTGGGAGCTCCTACGAGCAGTACTTC. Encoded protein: CASSQGPTGSSYEQYF.

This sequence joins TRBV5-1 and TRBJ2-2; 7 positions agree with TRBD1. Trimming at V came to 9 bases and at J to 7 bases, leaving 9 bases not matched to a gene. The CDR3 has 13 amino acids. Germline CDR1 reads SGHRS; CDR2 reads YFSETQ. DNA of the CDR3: TGCGCCACCGGGACAGAACAGGGCGGGGAGCTGTTTTTT. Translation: CATGTEQGGELFF.

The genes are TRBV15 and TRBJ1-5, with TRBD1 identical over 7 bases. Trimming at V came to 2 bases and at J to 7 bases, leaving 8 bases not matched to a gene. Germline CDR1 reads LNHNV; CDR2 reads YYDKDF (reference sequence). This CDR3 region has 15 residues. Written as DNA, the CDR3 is TGTGCCACCAGCAGAATTACAGGGGAGAGCCAGCCCCAGCATTTT. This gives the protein CATSRITGESQPQHF.

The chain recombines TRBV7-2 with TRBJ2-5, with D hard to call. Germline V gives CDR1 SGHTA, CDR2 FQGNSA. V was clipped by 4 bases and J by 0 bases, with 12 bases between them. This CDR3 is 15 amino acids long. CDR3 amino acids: CASSYPPGNQETQYF. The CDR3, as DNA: TGTGCCAGCAGCTACCCCCCAGGAAACCAAGAGACCCAGTACTTC.

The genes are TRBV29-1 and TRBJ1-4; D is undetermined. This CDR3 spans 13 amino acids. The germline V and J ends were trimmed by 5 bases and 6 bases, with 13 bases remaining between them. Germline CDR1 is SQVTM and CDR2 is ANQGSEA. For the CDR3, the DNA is TGCAGCGTTTTATCCCCACGGGATGAAAAACTGTTTTTT. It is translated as CSVLSPRDEKLFF.

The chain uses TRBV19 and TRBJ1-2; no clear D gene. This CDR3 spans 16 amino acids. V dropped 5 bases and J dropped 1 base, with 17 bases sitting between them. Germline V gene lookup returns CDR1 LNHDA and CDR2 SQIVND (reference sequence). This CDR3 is CASSGVREDNNYGYTF. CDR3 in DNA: TGTGCCAGTAGTGGGGTGCGGGAAGACAATAACTATGGCTACACCTTC.

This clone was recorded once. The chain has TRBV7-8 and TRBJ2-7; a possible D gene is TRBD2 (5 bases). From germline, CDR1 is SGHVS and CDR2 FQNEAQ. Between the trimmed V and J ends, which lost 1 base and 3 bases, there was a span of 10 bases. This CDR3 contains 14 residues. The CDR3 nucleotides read TGTGCCAGCAGCTTAGTTGGGAGAATCTACGAGCAGTACTTC. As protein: CASSLVGRIYEQYF.

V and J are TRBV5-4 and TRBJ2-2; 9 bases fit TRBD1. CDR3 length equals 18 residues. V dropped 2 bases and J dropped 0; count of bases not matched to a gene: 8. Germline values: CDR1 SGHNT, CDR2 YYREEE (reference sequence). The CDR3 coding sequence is TGTGCCAGCAGCTTAAGACAGGGGGTACGATCGAACACCGGGGAGCTGTTTTTT. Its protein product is CASSLRQGVRSNTGELFF.

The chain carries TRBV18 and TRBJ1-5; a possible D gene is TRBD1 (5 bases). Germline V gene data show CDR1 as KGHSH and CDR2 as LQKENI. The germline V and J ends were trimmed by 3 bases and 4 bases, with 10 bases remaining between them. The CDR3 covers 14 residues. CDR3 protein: CASSPDILNQPQHF. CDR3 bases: TGTGCCAGCTCACCGGACATTTTAAATCAGCCCCAGCATTTT.

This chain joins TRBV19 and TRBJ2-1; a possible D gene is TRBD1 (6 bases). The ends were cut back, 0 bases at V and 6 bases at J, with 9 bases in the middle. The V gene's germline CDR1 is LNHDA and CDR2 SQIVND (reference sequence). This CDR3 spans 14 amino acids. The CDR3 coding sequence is TGTGCCAGTAGTATAGATTGGACAGTCAATGAGCAGTTCTTC. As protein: CASSIDWTVNEQFF. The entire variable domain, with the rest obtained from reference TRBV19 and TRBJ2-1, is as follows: DGGITQSPKYLFRKEGQNVTLSCEQNLNHDAMYWYRQDPGQGLRLIYYSQIVNDFQKGDIAEGYSVSREKKESFPLTVTSAQKNPTAFYLCASSIDWTVNEQFFGPGTRLTVL.

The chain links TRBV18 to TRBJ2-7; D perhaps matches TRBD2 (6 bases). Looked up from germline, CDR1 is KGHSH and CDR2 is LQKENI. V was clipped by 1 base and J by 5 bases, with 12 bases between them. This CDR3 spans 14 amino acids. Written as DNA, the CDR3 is TGTGCCAGCTCACCACAATGGGGGGTGGACGAGCAGTACTTC. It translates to CASSPQWGVDEQYF.

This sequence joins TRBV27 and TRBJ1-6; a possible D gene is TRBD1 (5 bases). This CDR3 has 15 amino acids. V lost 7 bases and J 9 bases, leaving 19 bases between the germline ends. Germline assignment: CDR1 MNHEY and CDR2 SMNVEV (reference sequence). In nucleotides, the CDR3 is TGTGCCAGCAACTACCCAGGGCATAAAGGTTCACCCCTCCACTTT. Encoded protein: CASNYPGHKGSPLHF.

The CDR3 loop is CASGGGPQHF. The CDR3 DNA reads TGTGCCAGCGGGGGGGGGCCCCAGCATTTT. The chain carries TRBV4-2 and TRBJ1-5; maybe TRBD1 (5 bases). Germline lookup yields CDR1 LGHNA and CDR2 YNFKEQ. The ends were cut back, 8 bases at V and 9 bases at J, with 8 bases in the middle. There are 10 residues in the CDR3.